This T cell receptor beta chain appears in the sequencing data of a study of cytomegalovirus exposure and HLA in healthy donors. Study-wide background: Early released data comprised tens of millions of unique TCRs from HLA-typed donors. Findings and limits, study-wide: With DRB1 most and HLA-C fewest, TCR association rates differed between HLA loci in a later analysis. One variant, a missense change in DCLRE1C, was linked in a later analysis to TCR beta V- and J-gene trimming. Later, an analysis found that common viral pathogens appeared to be linked with several of the most significant clusters.

Primers: 60 Vbeta forward and 13 Jbeta reverse. Clones were sequenced by immunoSEQ multiplex PCR, and TCRdb holds only the in-frame ones, with some missing. The data contain roughly 200,000 clones, roughly 79% of them singletons. About this clone: The antigen remains undetermined.

Germline CDR1 reads KGHSH; CDR2 reads LQKENI. V dropped 3 bases and J dropped 0; count of bases not matched to a gene: 9. This CDR3 spans 18 amino acids. This sequence was found in a male donor in good health and CMV-seronegative. The rearrangement uses TRBV18 and TRBJ2-3, with 10 positions matching TRBD1. The sample taken for sequencing was PBMCs. Written as DNA, the CDR3 is TGTGCCAGCTCACCCCGGGACAGGGGAAGACTAAGCACAGATACGCAGTATTTT. Its protein is CASSPRDRGRLSTDTQYF.